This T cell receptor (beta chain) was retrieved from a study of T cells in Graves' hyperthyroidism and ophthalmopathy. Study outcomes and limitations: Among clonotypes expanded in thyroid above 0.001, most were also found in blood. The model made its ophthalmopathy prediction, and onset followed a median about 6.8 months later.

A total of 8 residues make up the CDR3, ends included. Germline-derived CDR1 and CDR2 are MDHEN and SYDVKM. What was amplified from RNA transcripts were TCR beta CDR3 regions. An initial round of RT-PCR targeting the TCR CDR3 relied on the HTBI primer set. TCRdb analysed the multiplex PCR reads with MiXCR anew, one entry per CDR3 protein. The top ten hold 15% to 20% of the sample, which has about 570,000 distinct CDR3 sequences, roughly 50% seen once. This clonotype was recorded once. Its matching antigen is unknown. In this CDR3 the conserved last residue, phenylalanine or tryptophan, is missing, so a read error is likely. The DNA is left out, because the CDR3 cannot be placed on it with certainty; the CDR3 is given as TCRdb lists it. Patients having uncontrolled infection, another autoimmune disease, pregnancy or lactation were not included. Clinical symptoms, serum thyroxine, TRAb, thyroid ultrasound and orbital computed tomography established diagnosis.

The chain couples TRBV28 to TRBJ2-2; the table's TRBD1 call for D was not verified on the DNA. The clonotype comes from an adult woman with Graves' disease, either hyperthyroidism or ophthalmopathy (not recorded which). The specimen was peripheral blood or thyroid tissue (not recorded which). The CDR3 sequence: CASSPSGT.